These T cell receptor beta chains were read from a single sample in a study of OX40 agonist ivuxolimab in advanced cancers. Some clones are missing from TCRdb's copy, which holds only in-frame ones; the method was immunoSEQ multiplex PCR. In the table there are 60,000 to 80,000 clones, 81% of which are singletons. The sequenced sample was CD4+ or CD8+ T cells sorted from blood, obtained in a trial of the OX40 agonist ivuxolimab. The receptor set was obtained from an adult with an advanced solid tumor such as melanoma, head and neck, liver or kidney cancer. The CDR3 runs from the conserved cysteine through the conserved F or W. A D gene is named only where the DNA matches it firmly. Size values are once, few and many counts, or a class for expanded clones, and some rows have none.

J gene: TRBJ2-7
D gene: TRBD2
clone size: .
V gene: TRBV6-1
CDR3 DNA: TGTGCCAGCCGGAGGATTAGCGGGAGTTCCGAGCAGTACTTC
CDR3 protein: CASRRISGSSEQYF

J gene: TRBJ2-2
D gene: TRBD2
clone size: .
V gene: TRBV5-1
CDR3 DNA: TGCGCCAGCAGCTTGTCTAGCGGTACGAACACCGGGGAGCTGTTTTTT
CDR3 protein: CASSLSSGTNTGELFF

J gene: TRBJ1-1
D gene: .
clone size: .
V gene: TRBV2
CDR3 DNA: TGTGCCAGCAGTGAATTGCGGGCGGGCTTTAATCCTTTT
CDR3 protein: CASSELRAGFNPF

J gene: TRBJ2-1
D gene: TRBD2
clone size: .
V gene: TRBV6-4
CDR3 DNA: TGTGCCAGCACACGGACTAGCGGGAGAGGGAATGAGCAGTTCTTC
CDR3 protein: CASTRTSGRGNEQFF

J gene: TRBJ1-4
D gene: .
clone size: few
V gene: TRBV2
CDR3 DNA: TGTGCCAGCGGGACCGGGACGCTGTTTTTT
CDR3 protein: CASGTGTLFF

J gene: TRBJ2-1
D gene: .
clone size: .
V gene: TRBV5-1
CDR3 DNA: TGCGCCAGCAGCTTGCCGAAGGGGGGGATTTACAATGAGCAGTTCTTC
CDR3 protein: CASSLPKGGIYNEQFF

J gene: TRBJ1-4
D gene: .
clone size: many
V gene: TRBV27
CDR3 DNA: TGTGCCAGCAGTTCCTATGACAGTCTAAAACTGTTTTTT
CDR3 protein: CASSSYDSLKLFF

J gene: TRBJ1-4
D gene: .
clone size: .
V gene: TRBV27
CDR3 DNA: TGTGCCAGCAGTTTTAGGGGCGTTAATGAAAAACTGTTTTTT
CDR3 protein: CASSFRGVNEKLFF

J gene: TRBJ1-2
D gene: TRBD1
clone size: .
V gene: TRBV6-5
CDR3 DNA: TGTGCCAGCACCGAGCAGGGGGCGCTTGGAGGCTACACCTTC
CDR3 protein: CASTEQGALGGYTF

J gene: TRBJ1-4
D gene: .
clone size: .
V gene: TRBV5-4
CDR3 DNA: TGTGCCAGCAGCTTATCTGGAGTGAATGAAAAACTGTTTTTT
CDR3 protein: CASSLSGVNEKLFF

J gene: TRBJ1-1
D gene: .
clone size: .
V gene: TRBV5-6
CDR3 DNA: TGTGCCAGCAGCTGGGGTGGCGGAATGAACACTGAAGCTTTCTTT
CDR3 protein: CASSWGGGMNTEAFF

J gene: TRBJ1-4
D gene: TRBD1
clone size: .
V gene: TRBV7-8
CDR3 DNA: TGTGCCAGCAGCTTAGGACCCGCAGGGGGTGAACTGTTTTTT
CDR3 protein: CASSLGPAGGELFF

J gene: TRBJ1-6
D gene: .
clone size: few
V gene: TRBV5-4
CDR3 DNA: TGTGCCGGGGGGAGACAGGATAATTCACCCCTCCACTTT
CDR3 protein: CAGGRQDNSPLHF

J gene: TRBJ2-7
D gene: .
clone size: once
V gene: TRBV15
CDR3 DNA: TGTGCCACCAGCAGGGACAGTAAAAACTACGAGCAGTACTTC
CDR3 protein: CATSRDSKNYEQYF

J gene: TRBJ2-5
D gene: .
clone size: .
V gene: TRBV11-3
CDR3 DNA: TGTGCCAGCAGCCCGAGTCAAGAGACCCAGTACTTC
CDR3 protein: CASSPSQETQYF

J gene: TRBJ1-2
D gene: .
clone size: .
V gene: TRBV5-1
CDR3 DNA: TGCGCCAGCAGCTCCCTAGGCAGGGCCTCCTCCTATGGCTACACCTTC
CDR3 protein: CASSSLGRASSYGYTF

J gene: TRBJ1-1
D gene: TRBD1
clone size: .
V gene: TRBV2
CDR3 DNA: TGTGCCAGCAGGAACCTCCGGGACAGTGAAGCTTTCTTT
CDR3 protein: CASRNLRDSEAFF